This T cell receptor (beta chain) was sequenced for a study of T cells expressing NK-cell markers. The CDR3 is 14 amino acids. Germline V gene sequence: CDR1 PRHDT, CDR2 FYEKMQ (reference sequence). TCRdb reprocessed the 5' RACE reads and stores each CDR3 protein as one record, lacking DNA. The sample features roughly 160,000 distinct CDR3 sequences, with around 20% in its top ten. The sample taken for sequencing was blood T cells: a sorted CD56 or NKG2C T cell subset, CD4+ or CD8+ T cells, or bulk PBMC T cells (not recorded which). The sequence came from a man between 18 and 69 years old in good health. The chain joins TRBV13 to TRBJ2-1; lacking DNA, the TRBD1 call made by TCRdb goes unchecked. CDR3 sequence reads: CASSLAAGANEQFF.